A single sample is the source of the 5 T cell receptor beta chains below, sequenced in a study of blood T cells in healthy people across ages. For the second PCR, which ran for roughly 6 to 12 cycles, a sample-barcoded 5' primer and a J-beta primer mix were used. TCRdb fed the 5' RACE reads into MiXCR, producing one record per CDR3 protein. The repertoire includes 850,000 to 1,100,000 distinct CDR3 sequences, around two fifths of them detected once, and 10% to 15% sits in the top ten. What was sequenced was blood. These receptors came from a man in his late teens or twenties in good health.

This clonotype showed up just a few times. The rearrangement joins TRBV12-3 or TRBV12-4 to TRBJ1-5; D may be TRBD1 (5 bases). The V gene lost 3 bases and the J gene lost 6 bases, with 12 bases spanning the gap. The CDR3 spans 14 residues. Here the CDR3 reads CASSFTGGVQPQHF. The CDR3 DNA reads TGTGCCAGCAGTTTTACAGGCGGGGTTCAGCCCCAGCATTTT.

This clonotype turned up a few times. The chain links TRBV7-2 to TRBJ2-7; D is unclear. The CDR3 runs to 13 residues. The V end was cut by 2 bases, the J end by 7 bases, with 12 bases between. Germline V CDR1 and CDR2: SGHTA, FQGNSA. The CDR3 loop reads CASSLNQAQEQYF. The CDR3 DNA is TGTGCCAGCAGCTTAAATCAGGCTCAGGAGCAGTACTTC.

The V gene is TRBV20-1, the J gene TRBJ2-1; D might be TRBD1 (6 bases). Germline CDR1 is DFQATT and CDR2 is SNEGSKA (reference sequence). The CDR3 contains 14 residues. V lost 3 bases to trimming and J lost 4 bases, with 13 bases between them. CDR3 sequence: CSASFQGPYNEQFF. In DNA, the CDR3 is TGCAGTGCTAGTTTTCAGGGGCCTTACAATGAGCAGTTCTTC.

This clonotype has only a few counts. The CDR3 sequence is CASMEGQGNEKLFF. CDR3 nucleotides: TGTGCCAGCATGGAGGGACAGGGTAATGAAAAACTGTTTTTT. The chain joins TRBV2 to TRBJ1-4, with 9 bases fitting TRBD1. The germline V gene has CDR1 SNHLY and CDR2 FYNNEI. Trimming cost V 7 bases and J 4 bases; bases outside gene matches: 4. The CDR3 consists of 14 residues.

The chain is built from TRBV4-1 and TRBJ1-1; tentative D call: TRBD1 (5 bases). The V end was cut by 3 bases, the J end by 1 base, with 12 bases between. The CDR3 covers 15 residues. Germline V gene lookup returns CDR1 MGHRA and CDR2 YSYEKL. CDR3 bases: TGCGCCAGCAGCCAGGGGGGGACTCAGAACACTGAAGCTTTCTTT. Protein product: CASSQGGTQNTEAFF.